The present entry profiles one T cell receptor (beta chain) with its context. Its antigen is unknown. Regarding time point: pre-sensitization, week 0. Documented treatment: therapeutic diphenylcyclopropenone sensitization with weekly scalp DPC. The germline CDR1 and CDR2 sequences are SGHKS and YYEKEE (reference sequence). The V gene lost 4 bases and the J gene lost 2 bases, with 10 bases spanning the gap. This CDR3 is 15 amino acids long. Attachment of unique molecular identifiers to individual cDNA molecules was performed in the library. TCRdb used MiXCR to reprocess the RACE reads, holding one entry per CDR3 protein. The table lists 35,000 to 40,000 distinct CDR3 sequences, under 12% of them singletons, with 5% to 6.5% in the top ten. This entry belongs to a study of human T cells and chemical hapten exposure. Study results and limitations: The number of TCRs over 1 in 1000 frequency stayed unchanged after DPC.

This chain joins TRBV5-5 and TRBJ2-6; D not certain. This material consisted of whole blood, taken in connection with sensitization to the hapten diphenylcyclopropenone (DPC). The receptor comes from a man aged 25 to 40 with alopecia areata. Some clones in this sample may be carry-over from other donors' samples. This CDR3 is CASSLIRPGANVLTF. The CDR3 bases are TGTGCCAGCAGCCTAATCCGCCCTGGGGCCAACGTCCTGACTTTC.